Listed here is a single T cell receptor beta chain. Its target is not known. Sequenced by immunoSEQ multiplex PCR; TCRdb stores in-frame clones only, minus some. Among 57,000 or so clones listed, about 84% were seen once. This specimen belongs to a study of OX40 agonist ivuxolimab in advanced cancers. Study summary: A history of anti-PD-1, anti-PD-L1 or anti-CTLA-4 therapy was acceptable, and roughly 40% had some.

Cycle 7 day 1, cycle 4 day 1, and baseline were the timepoints at which blood was sampled. Study results and caveats: At 0.1 to 3.0 mg/kg, CD4+ and CD8+ blood T cells expanded clonally by week 6. Part of the nonresponder group also had normalized T-cell clonal expansion that was low.

Germline lookup yields CDR1 MNHNS and CDR2 SASEGT. V lost 2 bases to trimming and J lost 10 bases, with 6 bases between them. This CDR3 is 12 amino acids long. The sequence was obtained from an adult with an advanced solid tumor such as melanoma, head and neck, liver or kidney cancer. This chain links TRBV6-1 with TRBJ1-6; D is uncertain. Here the sequenced sample was CD4+ or CD8+ T cells sorted from blood, taken in a trial of the OX40 agonist ivuxolimab. The CDR3: CASSESRSPLHF. CDR3 coding DNA: TGTGCCAGCAGTGAAAGCAGATCACCCCTCCACTTT.